The next 25 T cell receptor beta chains were all read from a single sample in a study of blood T cells in healthy people across ages. Combining a sample-barcoded 5' primer with a J-beta primer mix, a second PCR ran for roughly 7 to 12 cycles. TCRdb redid the calling of the 5' RACE reads with MiXCR, one entry per CDR3 protein. The sample records 1,500,000 or so distinct CDR3 sequences, around 55% being singletons. Sequencing was performed on blood. These receptors were taken from a young man in good health.

The chain employs TRBV7-2 and TRBJ2-5; TRBD2 matches 7 bases. CDR1 is SGHTA, CDR2 FQGNSA, per germline. Losses at the gene ends were 4 bases for V and 3 bases for J; bases not matched to a gene: 5. The CDR3 totals 14 residues. In DNA form, the CDR3 reads TGTGCCAGCAGCTCCGAACTAGCGAAAGAGACCCAGTACTTC. Its protein is CASSSELAKETQYF.

The V gene is TRBV2, the J gene TRBJ2-7; no clear D. Germline CDR1 is SNHLY and CDR2 is FYNNEI. The CDR3 extends over 15 amino acids. V was cut by 1 base and J by 4 bases, with 14 bases left in between. The CDR3 coding sequence is TGTGCCAGCAGTGAAGGAGGCCCCAGCCCTTACGAGCAGTACTTC. Its protein product is CASSEGGPSPYEQYF.

The chain links TRBV28 to TRBJ2-7; no definite D call. V was trimmed by 6 bases and J by 3 bases, leaving 15 bases between them. This CDR3 spans 14 amino acids. CDR1 MDHEN and CDR2 SYDVKM come from the germline V gene. The CDR3 loop reads CASRPPRPSYEQYF. The CDR3 DNA reads TGTGCCAGCAGACCCCCGAGGCCCAGCTACGAGCAGTACTTC.

The chain employs TRBV6-1 and TRBJ2-6, with D unclear. The CDR3 has 15 amino acids. Trimming pared 7 bases from V and 0 bases from J, leaving 10 bases between. Germline assignment: CDR1 MNHNS and CDR2 SASEGT. CDR3 in DNA: TGTGCCAGCACCCCAATTAACTCTGGGGCCAACGTCCTGACTTTC. Translation gives CASTPINSGANVLTF.

This rearrangement joins TRBV29-1 to TRBJ2-5, with D possibly TRBD1 on 7 matching bases. There are 13 residues in the CDR3. Germline V gene data show CDR1 as SQVTM and CDR2 as ANQGSEA. The V end was cut by 3 bases, the J end by 5 bases, with 13 bases between. The CDR3 region is CSVETGRSETQYF. In DNA form, the CDR3 reads TGCAGCGTTGAGACAGGGAGGAGTGAGACCCAGTACTTC.

The gene calls are TRBV5-1 and TRBJ2-7; 10 nucleotides agree with TRBD1. The DNA matches TRBJ2-5 better at its end, which makes the J call doubtful. CDR3 length: 14 amino acids. The germline CDR1 and CDR2 sequences are SGHRS and YFSETQ. CDR3 amino acids: CASSWTGGRETQYF. Written as DNA, the CDR3 is TGCGCCAGCAGCTGGACAGGGGGAAGAGAGACCCAGTACTTC.

The gene calls are TRBV4-3 and TRBJ2-4; TRBD2 matches 8 bases. With the DNA end fitting TRBJ2-7 better, the J assignment may be wrong. Germline CDR1 is LGHNA and CDR2 is YSLEER. The CDR3 length is 14 residues. CDR3 nucleotide sequence: TGCGCCAGCAGCCAATCGGGGGGGCTAAACGAGCAGTACTTC. Its protein product is CASSQSGGLNEQYF.

V and J are TRBV9 and TRBJ2-5; a weak D match, TRBD2 (5 bases). Germline V gene lookup returns CDR1 SGDLS and CDR2 YYNGEE. V lost 0 bases and J lost 1, with 10 bases in between. This CDR3 contains 15 residues. The CDR3 sequence: CASSVVPGSQETQYF. The CDR3 DNA reads as TGTGCCAGCAGCGTAGTGCCGGGATCCCAAGAGACCCAGTACTTC.

The chain combines TRBV6-6 with TRBJ1-5; maybe TRBD1 (6 bases). The ends were cut back, 11 bases at V and 1 base at J, with 12 bases in the middle. This CDR3 is 13 amino acids long. CDR1 is MNHNY, CDR2 SVGAGI, per germline (reference sequence). CDR3 bases: TGTGCCGCACGGACAGCGAGCAATCAGCCCCAGCATTTT. Translated: CAARTASNQPQHF.

The genes are TRBV29-1 and TRBJ1-1; no reliable D call. V gave up 6 bases and J gave up 2 bases, with 10 bases separating them. Germline V lookup: CDR1 SQVTM, CDR2 ANQGSEA. CDR3 length equals 12 residues. The CDR3 spells CSVSTENTEAFF. The CDR3 DNA reads as TGCAGCGTCTCCACAGAAAACACTGAAGCTTTCTTT.

This chain joins TRBV20-1 and TRBJ2-2; no clear D gene. V shed 4 bases and J shed 0 bases, with 9 bases lying between them. The CDR3 is 14 residues long. CDR1 and CDR2 (germline): DFQATT, SNEGSKA (reference sequence). The DNA of the CDR3 is TGCAGTGCTACACTTCCGGCGAACACCGGGGAGCTGTTTTTT. Protein: CSATLPANTGELFF.

The chain is built from TRBV7-9 and TRBJ2-3; D remains ambiguous. This CDR3 region has 15 residues. Germline V gene data show CDR1 as SEHNR and CDR2 as FQNEAQ (reference sequence). The V end lost 1 base, the J end lost 7 bases, and 15 bases lay between the germline ends. CDR3 in amino acids: CASSLDRALSNTQYF. CDR3 coding DNA: TGTGCCAGCAGCTTAGATCGGGCCCTGTCTAATACGCAGTATTTT.

The chain has TRBV3-1 and TRBJ2-6, with D uncertain. The germline gives CDR1 LGHDT, CDR2 YNNKEL (reference sequence). This CDR3 has 18 residues. V was shortened by 4 bases and J by 0 bases, with 16 bases between the two germline ends. CDR3 in amino acids: CASSLRAAVRSGANVLTF. As DNA, the CDR3 is TGTGCCAGCAGCCTCCGGGCCGCAGTCCGCTCTGGGGCCAACGTCCTGACTTTC.

The chain carries TRBV4-1 and TRBJ2-1; perhaps TRBD2 as D (5 bases). From germline, CDR1 is MGHRA and CDR2 YSYEKL. V lost 1 base and J lost 0, with 13 bases in between. The CDR3 extends over 17 amino acids. This chain's CDR3 is CASSQGPVGSSYNEQFF. As DNA, the CDR3 is TGCGCCAGCAGCCAAGGCCCGGTGGGGAGCTCCTACAATGAGCAGTTCTTC.

The CDR3 spells CASSEARRAPYNEQFF. The CDR3 nucleotides read TGTGCCAGCAGTGAAGCTCGGCGGGCCCCCTACAATGAGCAGTTCTTC. The chain combines TRBV2 with TRBJ2-1; a possible D gene is TRBD2 (5 bases). The CDR3 is 16 residues long. The V end was cut by 0 bases, the J end by 2 bases, with 11 bases between. The germline V gene has CDR1 SNHLY and CDR2 FYNNEI. Full variable domain (missing parts from reference TRBV2 and TRBJ2-1): EPEVTQTPSHQVTQMGQEVILRCVPISNHLYFYWYRQILGQKVEFLVSFYNNEISEKSEIFDDQFSVERPDGSNFTLKIRSTKLEDSAMYFCASSEARRAPYNEQFFGPGTRLTVL.

This clonotype showed up just once. The chain couples TRBV12-3 or TRBV12-4 to TRBJ2-4; D might be TRBD2 (7 bases). The CDR3 loop spans 15 amino acids. V lost 1 base to trimming and J lost 7 bases, with 14 bases between them. CDR3 loop: CASSLGGGARNIQYF. CDR3 coding DNA: TGTGCCAGCAGTTTAGGAGGGGGGGCGAGGAACATTCAGTACTTC.

The chain carries TRBV7-2 and TRBJ1-2; no definite D call. V lost 5 bases and J lost 8, with 21 bases in between. Germline V gene lookup returns CDR1 SGHTA and CDR2 FQGNSA. The CDR3 totals 15 residues. The CDR3 spells CASSVHDWASVGYTF. CDR3 nucleotide sequence: TGTGCCAGCAGCGTTCATGACTGGGCCTCGGTAGGCTACACCTTC.

The count of this clonotype is one. The chain uses TRBV4-1 and TRBJ1-5; 10 bases agree with TRBD1. The germline gives CDR1 MGHRA, CDR2 YSYEKL. The CDR3 is 15 amino acids. Trimming at V came to 6 bases and at J to 6 bases, leaving 8 bases not matched to a gene. CDR3 in DNA: TGCGCCAGCAGTTCAGACAGGGGGCGAAGTCAGCCCCAGCATTTT. This translates into CASSSDRGRSQPQHF.

The chain links TRBV29-1 to TRBJ1-1, with TRBD1 as a possible D gene (6 bases). Germline CDR1 is SQVTM and CDR2 is ANQGSEA. V was pared by 1 base and J by 5 bases, with 14 bases between. The CDR3 sequence is 14 residues long. The CDR3 sequence is CSVEAAGGGTEAFF. DNA of the CDR3: TGCAGCGTTGAAGCGGCGGGGGGCGGAACTGAAGCTTTCTTT.

The chain employs TRBV6-6 and TRBJ1-2; possible D gene TRBD1, 5 bases. Trimming removed 6 bases from V and 13 bases from J, with 24 bases in between. CDR3 size: 14 residues. From germline, CDR1 is MNHNY and CDR2 SVGAGI (reference sequence). This chain's CDR3 is CASSLKPEQDLVTF. The CDR3 coding sequence is TGTGCCAGCAGCCTGAAGCCCGAACAGGACCTCGTCACCTTC.

The chain joins TRBV3-1 to TRBJ2-5; unclear D gene. Germline CDR1 LGHDT, CDR2 YNNKEL (reference sequence). Trimming shortened V by 0 bases and J by 3 bases, and 11 bases separated the two germline ends. This CDR3 region has 15 residues. In DNA form, the CDR3 reads TGTGCCAGCAGCCAAGATGGAGACTGGGAAGAGACCCAGTACTTC. Translating it yields CASSQDGDWEETQYF.

The V gene is TRBV6-5, the J gene TRBJ2-3; 12 bases agree with TRBD2. The length of the CDR3 is 19 residues. V was clipped by 2 bases and J by 2 bases; unmatched bases: 11. CDR1 is MNHEY, CDR2 SVGAGI, per germline. The CDR3 spells CASSYRTSGKVDITDTQYF. Written as DNA, the CDR3 is TGTGCCAGCAGTTACAGGACTAGCGGGAAGGTCGATATCACAGATACGCAGTATTTT.

This clonotype was seen a single time. The J gene is TRBJ2-1, the V gene TRBV20-1; 7 nucleotides line up with TRBD1. The V gene end was trimmed by 0 bases and the J gene end by 0 bases; junction bases not matched to a gene: 8. This CDR3 spans 17 amino acids. Germline V gene sequence: CDR1 DFQATT, CDR2 SNEGSKA (reference sequence). The CDR3 here is CSARDTGVKGSYNEQFF. The CDR3 nucleotides are TGCAGTGCTAGAGATACAGGGGTTAAGGGCTCCTACAATGAGCAGTTCTTC.

The chain recombines TRBV7-9 with TRBJ2-1, with D possibly called TRBD1 or TRBD2 (5 bases each). The germline V and J ends were trimmed by 6 bases and 6 bases, with 12 bases remaining between them. CDR1 SEHNR and CDR2 FQNEAQ come from the germline V gene (reference sequence). The CDR3 consists of 13 residues. This CDR3 reads CASSRVGGNEQFF. In nucleotides, the CDR3 is TGTGCCAGCAGTCGAGTTGGGGGCAATGAGCAGTTCTTC. Looking up the rest from reference TRBV7-9 and TRBJ2-1 gives the full variable domain: DTGVSQNPRHKITKRGQNVTFRCDPISEHNRLYWYRQTLGQGPEFLTYFQNEAQLEKSRLLSDRFSAERPKGSFSTLEIQRTEQGDSAMYLCASSRVGGNEQFFGPGTRLTVL.

The rearrangement joins TRBV7-6 to TRBJ2-5; D not resolved. V was cut by 5 bases and J by 6 bases, with 22 bases left in between. The CDR3 consists of 16 residues. Germline V gives CDR1 SGHVS, CDR2 FNYEAQ. The CDR3 DNA follows: TGTGCCAGCAGCCGCACCCGAGACAACGCTTTCAAGACCCAGTACTTC. Encoded protein: CASSRTRDNAFKTQYF.